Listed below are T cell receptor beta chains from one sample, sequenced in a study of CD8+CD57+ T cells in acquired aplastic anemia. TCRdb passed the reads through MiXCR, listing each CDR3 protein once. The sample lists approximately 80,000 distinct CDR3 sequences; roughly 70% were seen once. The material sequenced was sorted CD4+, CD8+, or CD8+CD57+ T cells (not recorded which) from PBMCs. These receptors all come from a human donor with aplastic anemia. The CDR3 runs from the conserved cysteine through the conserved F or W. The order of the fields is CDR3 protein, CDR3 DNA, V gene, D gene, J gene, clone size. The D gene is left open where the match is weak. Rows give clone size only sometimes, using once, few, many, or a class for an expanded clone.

CDR3aa: CSVEAGYNEQFF
CDR3nt: TGCAGCGTGGAGGCGGGGTACAATGAGCAGTTCTTC
v_gene: TRBV29-1
d_gene: .
j_gene: TRBJ2-1
abundance: .

CDR3aa: CASRARMMSYEQYF
CDR3nt: TGTGCCAGCAGAGCCCGGATGATGTCCTACGAGCAGTACTTC
v_gene: TRBV2
d_gene: .
j_gene: TRBJ2-7
abundance: once

CDR3aa: CASIPATGGREQYF
CDR3nt: TGTGCCAGCATTCCAGCAACAGGAGGCCGGGAGCAGTACTTC
v_gene: TRBV7-9
d_gene: .
j_gene: TRBJ2-7
abundance: once

CDR3aa: CASSLGGGASDETQYF
CDR3nt: TGTGCCAGCAGCTTAGGGGGGGGCGCGTCCGATGAGACCCAGTACTTC
v_gene: TRBV7-3
d_gene: .
j_gene: TRBJ2-5
abundance: .

CDR3aa: CASSPEGPNNSPLHF
CDR3nt: TGTGCCAGCAGCCCCGAGGGGCCCAATAATTCACCCCTCCACTTT
v_gene: TRBV9
d_gene: .
j_gene: TRBJ1-6
abundance: .

CDR3aa: CASSRSAGYTF
CDR3nt: TGTGCCAGCAGCCGTAGTGCCGGCTACACCTTC
v_gene: TRBV7-9
d_gene: .
j_gene: TRBJ1-2
abundance: .

CDR3aa: CASSLRLAGGGEQETQYF
CDR3nt: TGTGCTAGCAGCTTAAGGCTAGCGGGGGGAGGAGAACAAGAGACCCAGTACTTC
v_gene: TRBV7-7
d_gene: TRBD2
j_gene: TRBJ2-5
abundance: .

CDR3aa: CASSESGGRGRSMEQYF
CDR3nt: TGTGCCAGCAGTGAATCGGGGGGGCGGGGGCGGAGTATGGAGCAGTACTTC
v_gene: TRBV25-1
d_gene: TRBD2
j_gene: TRBJ2-7
abundance: .

CDR3aa: CASSISGGEAYEQYF
CDR3nt: TGTGCCAGTAGTATTAGCGGGGGAGAGGCCTACGAGCAGTACTTC
v_gene: TRBV19
d_gene: TRBD2
j_gene: TRBJ2-7
abundance: .

CDR3aa: CASSIVPMTGAQYF
CDR3nt: TGTGCCAGTAGTATAGTCCCCATGACAGGGGCCCAGTACTTC
v_gene: TRBV19
d_gene: TRBD1
j_gene: TRBJ2-5
abundance: .

CDR3aa: CASSYRQNNSPLHF
CDR3nt: TGTGCCAGCAGTTACAGACAGAATAATTCACCCCTCCACTTT
v_gene: TRBV6-5
d_gene: .
j_gene: TRBJ1-6
abundance: .

CDR3aa: CSADRGGETQYF
CDR3nt: TGCAGTGCCGACAGGGGGGGAGAGACCCAGTACTTC
v_gene: TRBV20-1
d_gene: TRBD1
j_gene: TRBJ2-5
abundance: .

CDR3aa: CASSQVGAGSSYEQYF
CDR3nt: TGTGCCAGCAGCCAAGTTGGGGCAGGGAGCTCCTACGAGCAGTACTTC
v_gene: TRBV14
d_gene: .
j_gene: TRBJ2-7
abundance: many

CDR3aa: CSAGQGRASQPQHF
CDR3nt: TGCAGTGCCGGTCAGGGGAGGGCGAGTCAGCCCCAGCATTTT
v_gene: TRBV20-1
d_gene: .
j_gene: TRBJ1-5
abundance: .

CDR3aa: CASSLGEGYEQYF
CDR3nt: TGTGCTAGCAGCTTAGGAGAGGGCTACGAGCAGTACTTC
v_gene: TRBV15
d_gene: .
j_gene: TRBJ2-7
abundance: .

CDR3aa: CASSERIGGDTDTQYF
CDR3nt: TGTGCCAGTAGTGAACGTATAGGGGGTGACACAGATACGCAGTATTTT
v_gene: TRBV19
d_gene: .
j_gene: TRBJ2-3
abundance: once

CDR3aa: CASSLNSYNSPLHF
CDR3nt: TGTGCCAGCAGCTTGAACTCCTATAATTCACCCCTCCACTTT
v_gene: TRBV7-2
d_gene: .
j_gene: TRBJ1-6
abundance: .

CDR3aa: CSVEAGGLRGAQFF
CDR3nt: TGCAGCGTTGAGGCGGGAGGGCTCCGAGGCGCGCAGTTCTTC
v_gene: TRBV29-1
d_gene: TRBD2
j_gene: TRBJ2-1
abundance: few

CDR3aa: CASSYSRGEVHNEQFF
CDR3nt: TGTGCCAGCAGTTACTCGAGGGGGGAGGTGCACAATGAGCAGTTCTTC
v_gene: TRBV6-5
d_gene: .
j_gene: TRBJ2-1
abundance: many

CDR3aa: CASSRDRGASNEQFF
CDR3nt: TGTGCCAGCAGCCGAGACAGGGGCGCGTCCAATGAGCAGTTCTTC
v_gene: TRBV2
d_gene: TRBD1
j_gene: TRBJ2-1
abundance: .

CDR3aa: CASSEGGTGRVETQYF
CDR3nt: TGTGCCAGCAGTGAAGGGGGGACAGGGAGGGTGGAGACCCAGTACTTC
v_gene: TRBV25-1
d_gene: TRBD1
j_gene: TRBJ2-5
abundance: few

CDR3aa: CASSDIRGGTDTQYF
CDR3nt: TGCGCCAGCAGTGATATCAGGGGGGGCACAGATACGCAGTATTTT
v_gene: TRBV10-1
d_gene: .
j_gene: TRBJ2-3
abundance: .

CDR3aa: CASRQGATNEKLFF
CDR3nt: TGCGCCAGCAGACAGGGTGCAACTAATGAAAAACTGTTTTTT
v_gene: TRBV10-2
d_gene: .
j_gene: TRBJ1-4
abundance: .

CDR3aa: CSAISGTSVRDEQYF
CDR3nt: TGCAGTGCAATTTCCGGGACTAGCGTGAGGGACGAGCAGTACTTC
v_gene: TRBV20-1
d_gene: TRBD2
j_gene: TRBJ2-7
abundance: .

CDR3aa: CARSLRRDRGGDTQYF
CDR3nt: TGTGCCAGAAGTTTACGAAGGGACAGGGGAGGAGATACGCAGTATTTT
v_gene: TRBV12-3/TRBV12-4
d_gene: TRBD1
j_gene: TRBJ2-3
abundance: .

CDR3aa: CASSVVGDEQFF
CDR3nt: TGTGCCAGCAGCGTAGTGGGGGATGAGCAGTTCTTC
v_gene: TRBV9
d_gene: .
j_gene: TRBJ2-1
abundance: few

CDR3aa: CASSPRGRAGGETQYF
CDR3nt: TGTGCCAGCAGCCCCCGGGGAAGGGCCGGGGGGGAGACCCAGTACTTC
v_gene: TRBV6-1
d_gene: TRBD2
j_gene: TRBJ2-5
abundance: .

CDR3aa: CASMGPAGGGYNEQFF
CDR3nt: TGTGCCAGCATGGGTCCGGCGGGAGGCGGATACAATGAGCAGTTCTTC
v_gene: TRBV25-1
d_gene: TRBD2
j_gene: TRBJ2-1
abundance: .

CDR3aa: CASSLTVPPGPRDHNSPLHF
CDR3nt: TGTGCCAGCAGCCTCACCGTACCCCCAGGTCCCCGGGATCATAATTCACCCCTCCACTTT
v_gene: TRBV4-2
d_gene: .
j_gene: TRBJ1-6
abundance: .

CDR3aa: CASSVGWETQYF
CDR3nt: TGTGCCAGCAGTGTCGGTTGGGAGACCCAGTACTTC
v_gene: TRBV7-6
d_gene: .
j_gene: TRBJ2-5
abundance: few

CDR3aa: CSVSLVEAFF
CDR3nt: TGCAGCGTTTCCTTAGTGGAAGCTTTCTTT
v_gene: TRBV29-1
d_gene: .
j_gene: TRBJ1-1
abundance: .

CDR3aa: CASSYADYEQYF
CDR3nt: TGTGCCAGCAGTTACGCAGACTACGAGCAGTACTTC
v_gene: TRBV6-2/TRBV6-3
d_gene: .
j_gene: TRBJ2-7
abundance: .

CDR3aa: CASSAPAGLSTDTQYF
CDR3nt: TGTGCCAGCAGCGCGCCAGCCGGACTTAGCACAGATACGCAGTATTTT
v_gene: TRBV7-6
d_gene: .
j_gene: TRBJ2-3
abundance: .

CDR3aa: CSARLGKRGSNQPQHF
CDR3nt: TGCAGTGCTAGGTTAGGGAAAAGGGGGAGCAATCAGCCCCAGCATTTT
v_gene: TRBV20-1
d_gene: .
j_gene: TRBJ1-5
abundance: many

CDR3aa: CASSPRQGYNSPLHF
CDR3nt: TGTGCCAGCAGCCCACGACAGGGGTATAATTCACCCCTCCACTTT
v_gene: TRBV7-8
d_gene: TRBD1
j_gene: TRBJ1-6
abundance: .

CDR3aa: CSANRDASYTEAFF
CDR3nt: TGCAGTGCGAACCGGGACGCCAGTTACACTGAAGCTTTCTTT
v_gene: TRBV20-1
d_gene: .
j_gene: TRBJ1-1
abundance: .

CDR3aa: CASSSPPPNVRYTF
CDR3nt: TGTGCCAGCAGCTCACCCCCGCCGAACGTCCGCTACACCTTC
v_gene: TRBV5-6
d_gene: .
j_gene: TRBJ1-2
abundance: many

CDR3aa: CSVEDQWGNTGELFF
CDR3nt: TGCAGCGTTGAAGATCAATGGGGTAACACCGGGGAGCTGTTTTTT
v_gene: TRBV29-1
d_gene: .
j_gene: TRBJ2-2
abundance: .

CDR3aa: CATRDTSAYEQYF
CDR3nt: TGTGCCACCCGGGACACATCAGCCTACGAGCAGTACTTC
v_gene: TRBV10-3
d_gene: .
j_gene: TRBJ2-7
abundance: once

CDR3aa: CASSSQSTTNEKLFF
CDR3nt: TGTGCCAGCAGCTCTCAAAGTACTACTAATGAAAAACTGTTTTTT
v_gene: TRBV7-9
d_gene: .
j_gene: TRBJ1-4
abundance: once

CDR3aa: CAISARTGNTEAFF
CDR3nt: TGTGCCATCAGTGCCCGGACAGGGAACACTGAAGCTTTCTTT
v_gene: TRBV10-3
d_gene: TRBD1
j_gene: TRBJ1-1
abundance: few

CDR3aa: CASSDRGWEQFF
CDR3nt: TGTGCCAGCAGTGACAGGGGATGGGAGCAGTTCTTC
v_gene: TRBV10-3
d_gene: TRBD1
j_gene: TRBJ2-1
abundance: once

CDR3aa: CASSGTSGRSEQYF
CDR3nt: TGTGCCAGCTCCGGGACTAGTGGGAGGAGCGAGCAGTACTTC
v_gene: TRBV2
d_gene: TRBD2
j_gene: TRBJ2-7
abundance: .

CDR3aa: CASSAGQGAAGTNTEAFF
CDR3nt: TGTGCCAGCAGCGCGGGACAGGGGGCCGCGGGGACGAACACTGAAGCTTTCTTT
v_gene: TRBV9
d_gene: TRBD1
j_gene: TRBJ1-1
abundance: .

CDR3aa: CASSERALMSDPPPDTQYF
CDR3nt: TGTGCCAGCAGTGAACGGGCCCTAATGAGCGATCCCCCCCCAGATACGCAGTATTTT
v_gene: TRBV2
d_gene: .
j_gene: TRBJ2-3
abundance: many

CDR3aa: CASSVGMSYEQYF
CDR3nt: TGTGCCAGCAGCGTAGGAATGTCCTACGAGCAGTACTTC
v_gene: TRBV7-2
d_gene: .
j_gene: TRBJ2-7
abundance: .

CDR3aa: CASSLVVGAGEQYF
CDR3nt: TGCGCCAGCAGCTTGGTCGTGGGGGCGGGGGAGCAGTACTTC
v_gene: TRBV5-1
d_gene: .
j_gene: TRBJ2-7
abundance: .

CDR3aa: CASSLAGIETQYF
CDR3nt: TGTGCCAGCAGCTTGGCAGGGATAGAGACCCAGTACTTC
v_gene: TRBV7-9
d_gene: .
j_gene: TRBJ2-5
abundance: many

CDR3aa: CATGRGLSYEQYF
CDR3nt: TGTGCCACCGGCAGAGGTCTCTCCTACGAGCAGTACTTC
v_gene: TRBV15
d_gene: .
j_gene: TRBJ2-7
abundance: .